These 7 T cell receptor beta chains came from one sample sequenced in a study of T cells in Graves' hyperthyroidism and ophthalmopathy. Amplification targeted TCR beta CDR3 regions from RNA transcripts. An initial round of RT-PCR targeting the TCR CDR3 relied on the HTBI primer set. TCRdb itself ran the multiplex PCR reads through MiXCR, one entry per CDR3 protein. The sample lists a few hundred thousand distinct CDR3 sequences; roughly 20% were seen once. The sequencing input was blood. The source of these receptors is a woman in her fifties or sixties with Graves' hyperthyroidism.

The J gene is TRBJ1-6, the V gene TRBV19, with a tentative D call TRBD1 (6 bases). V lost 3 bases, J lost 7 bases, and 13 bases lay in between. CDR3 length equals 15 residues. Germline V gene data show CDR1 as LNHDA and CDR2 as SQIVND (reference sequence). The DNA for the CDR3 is TGTGCCAGTAGTATTGTTGAGGGGGAGAATTCACCCCTCCACTTT. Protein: CASSIVEGENSPLHF.

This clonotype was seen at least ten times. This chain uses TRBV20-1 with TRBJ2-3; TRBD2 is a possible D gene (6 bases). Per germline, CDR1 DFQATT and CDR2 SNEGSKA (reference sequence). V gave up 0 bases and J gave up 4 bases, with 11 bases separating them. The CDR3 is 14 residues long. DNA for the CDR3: TGCAGTGCTAGAGAGACCGGGAGTCCAGATACGCAGTATTTT. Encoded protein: CSARETGSPDTQYF.

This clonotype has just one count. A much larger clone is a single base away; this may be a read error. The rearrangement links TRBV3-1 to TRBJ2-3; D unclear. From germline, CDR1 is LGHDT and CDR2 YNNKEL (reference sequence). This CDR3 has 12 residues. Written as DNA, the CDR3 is TGTGCCAGCAGCAAAGAACGATATACGCAGTATTTT. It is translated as CASSKERYTQYF.

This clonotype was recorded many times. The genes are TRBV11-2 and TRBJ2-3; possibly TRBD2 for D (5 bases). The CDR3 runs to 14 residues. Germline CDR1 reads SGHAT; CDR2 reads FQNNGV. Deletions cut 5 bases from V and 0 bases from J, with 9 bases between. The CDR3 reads CASSLGSSTDTQYF. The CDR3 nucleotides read TGTGCCAGCAGCCTAGGGAGTAGCACAGATACGCAGTATTTT.

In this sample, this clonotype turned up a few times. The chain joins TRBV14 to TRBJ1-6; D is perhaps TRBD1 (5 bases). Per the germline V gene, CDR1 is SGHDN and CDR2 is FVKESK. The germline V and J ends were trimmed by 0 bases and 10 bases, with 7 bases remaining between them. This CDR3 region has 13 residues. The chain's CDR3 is CASSQDRESPLHF. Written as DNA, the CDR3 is TGTGCCAGCAGCCAAGACAGGGAATCACCCCTCCACTTT.

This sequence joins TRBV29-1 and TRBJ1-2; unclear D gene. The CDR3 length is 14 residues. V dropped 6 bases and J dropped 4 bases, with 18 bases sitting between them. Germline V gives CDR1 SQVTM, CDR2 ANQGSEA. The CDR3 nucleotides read TGCAGCGTCCCTGGGGTGGGGAACCTCTATGGCTACACCTTC. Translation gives CSVPGVGNLYGYTF.

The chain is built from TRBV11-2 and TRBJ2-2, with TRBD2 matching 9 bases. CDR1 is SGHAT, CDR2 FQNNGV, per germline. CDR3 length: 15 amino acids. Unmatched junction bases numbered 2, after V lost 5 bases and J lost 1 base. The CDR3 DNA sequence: TGTGCCAGCAGCAAACTAGCGGGGAACACCGGGGAGCTGTTTTTT. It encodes CASSKLAGNTGELFF.